The 6 T cell receptor beta chains below all came from one sample that was sequenced in a study of Graves' ophthalmopathy and Graves' hyperthyroidism (dated by TCRdb to 2016 to 2019). Reads for this sample came from an Illumina HiSeq 2000. For repertoire sequencing, TCR beta CDR3 regions were amplified from RNA transcripts. The first round of RT-PCR was done with HTBI primers and the Qiagen OneStep RT-PCR kit, and was followed by a second round of multiplex PCR, then size selection and purification. Through fastp at Q25 and MiXCR, TCRdb rebuilt clones from the public reads, retaining in-frame beta chains. A single entry per CDR3 protein holds the most common genes and DNA from its merged rows. The table for this sample lists around 590,000 distinct CDR3 sequences; under 45% of them were counted only once. The ten top clones hold about 4.2% of the sample. The material sequenced was peripheral blood or thyroid tissue (not recorded which). The receptors stem from an adult man with Graves' hyperthyroidism.

About this clonotype: This may be a read error: a much more frequent sequence differs by one nucleotide. Without the conserved terminal phenylalanine or tryptophan, this CDR3 likely stems from a read error. The chain links TRBV7-2 to TRBJ2-7; 7 bases line up with TRBD2. The CDR3 covers 11 residues. The germline gives CDR1 SGHTA, CDR2 FQGNSA. The J segment lost 10 bases and the V segment lost 4 bases, leaving 4 bases of the junction unmatched. The CDR3 reads CASSSGTIQYL. In DNA, the CDR3 is TGTGCCAGCAGCTCGGGGACTATACAGTACCTC.

This sequence joins TRBV5-8 and TRBJ2-3; a possible D gene is TRBD1 (5 bases). CDR3 length: 16 amino acids. The ends were cut back, 0 bases at V and 1 base at J, with 12 bases in the middle. Germline V gene lookup returns CDR1 SGHTS and CDR2 YDEGEE. The chain's CDR3 is CASSLEGKRGTDTQYF. The DNA for the CDR3 is TGTGCCAGCAGCTTGGAGGGGAAACGCGGCACAGATACGCAGTATTTT.

A remark on this clonotype: A single base separates this from a much larger clone, so it may be a read error. This chain joins TRBV20-1 and TRBJ2-2, with 10 bases identical to TRBD2. This CDR3 has 17 residues. Germline CDR1 DFQATT, CDR2 SNEGSKA (reference sequence). Trimming cost V 1 base and J 5 bases; bases outside gene matches: 10. In DNA form, the CDR3 reads TGCAGTGCTAGAGGTCTGAGCGGGAGGGCCCTTACCGGGGAGCTGTTTTTT. Its translation is CSARGLSGRALTGELFF.

This clonotype was counted a single time. With a much larger clone just one base away, this may be a read error. The chain couples TRBV12-3 or TRBV12-4 to TRBJ2-7; D is perhaps TRBD2 (6 bases). The CDR3 extends over 13 amino acids. V lost 5 bases and J 9 bases, leaving 17 bases between the germline ends. The CDR3 DNA follows: TGTGCCAGCAGTCCCGGGGGAGATATCGGGCAGTACTTC. Its translation is CASSPGGDIGQYF.

This clonotype was observed at least ten times. The chain recombines TRBV14 with TRBJ2-7, with a tentative D call TRBD2 (7 bases). Germline loops: CDR1 SGHDN, CDR2 FVKESK. The CDR3 contains 15 residues. Trimming left V 0 bases short and J 2 bases short, with 11 bases between. The CDR3 spells CASSQDKGGTYEQYF. The CDR3 DNA reads as TGTGCCAGCAGCCAAGATAAGGGGGGGACCTACGAGCAGTACTTC.

This clonotype was counted ten times or more. V is TRBV4-2 and J is TRBJ1-6; D remains unclear. V gave up 0 bases and J gave up 5 bases, with 5 bases separating them. The CDR3 sequence is 14 residues long. The germline V gene has CDR1 LGHNA and CDR2 YNFKEQ. CDR3 sequence reads: CASSQDLDNSPLHF. CDR3 nucleotide sequence: TGTGCCAGCAGCCAAGATTTGGATAATTCACCCCTCCACTTT.